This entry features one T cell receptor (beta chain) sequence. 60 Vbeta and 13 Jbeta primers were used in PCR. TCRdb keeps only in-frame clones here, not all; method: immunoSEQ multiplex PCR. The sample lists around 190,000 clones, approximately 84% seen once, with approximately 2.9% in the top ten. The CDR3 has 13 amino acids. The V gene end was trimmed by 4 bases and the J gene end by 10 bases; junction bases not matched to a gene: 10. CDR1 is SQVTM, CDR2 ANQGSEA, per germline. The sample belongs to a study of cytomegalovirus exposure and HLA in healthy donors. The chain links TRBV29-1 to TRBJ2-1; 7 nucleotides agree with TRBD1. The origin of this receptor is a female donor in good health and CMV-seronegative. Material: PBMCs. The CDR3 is CSVGRQGSGEQFF. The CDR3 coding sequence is TGCAGCGTTGGGAGACAGGGCTCGGGGGAGCAGTTCTTC.